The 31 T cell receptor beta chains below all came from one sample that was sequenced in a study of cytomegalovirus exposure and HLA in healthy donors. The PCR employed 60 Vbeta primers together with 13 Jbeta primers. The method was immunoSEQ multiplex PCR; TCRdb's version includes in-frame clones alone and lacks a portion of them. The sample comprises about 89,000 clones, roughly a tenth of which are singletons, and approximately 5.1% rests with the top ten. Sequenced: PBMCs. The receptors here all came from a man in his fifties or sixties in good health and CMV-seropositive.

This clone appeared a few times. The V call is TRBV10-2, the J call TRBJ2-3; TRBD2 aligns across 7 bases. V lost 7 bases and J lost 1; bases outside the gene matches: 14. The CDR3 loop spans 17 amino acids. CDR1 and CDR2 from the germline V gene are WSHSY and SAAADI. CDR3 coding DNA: TGCGCCAGCACCGATACCCCTACTAGCGCTCGCACAGATACGCAGTATTTT. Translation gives CASTDTPTSARTDTQYF.

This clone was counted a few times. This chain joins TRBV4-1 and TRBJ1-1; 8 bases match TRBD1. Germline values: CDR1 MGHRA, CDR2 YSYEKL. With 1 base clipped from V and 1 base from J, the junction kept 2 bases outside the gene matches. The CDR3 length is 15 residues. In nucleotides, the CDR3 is TGCGCCAGCAGCCAAGCCGGGACAGGGAACACTGAAGCTTTCTTT. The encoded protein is CASSQAGTGNTEAFF.

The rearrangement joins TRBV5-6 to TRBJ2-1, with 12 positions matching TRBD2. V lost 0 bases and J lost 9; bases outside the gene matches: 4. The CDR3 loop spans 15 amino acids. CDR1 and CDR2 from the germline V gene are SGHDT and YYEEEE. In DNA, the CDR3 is TGTGCCAGCAGCTTGGGTCTAGCGGGAGGGAGTGAGCAGTTCTTC. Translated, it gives CASSLGLAGGSEQFF.

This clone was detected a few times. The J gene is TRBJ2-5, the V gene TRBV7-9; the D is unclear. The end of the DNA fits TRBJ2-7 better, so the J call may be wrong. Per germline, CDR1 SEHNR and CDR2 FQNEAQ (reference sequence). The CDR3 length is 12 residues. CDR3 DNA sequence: TGTGCCAGCAGCTTTGCCACCTACGAGCAGTACTTC. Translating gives CASSFATYEQYF.

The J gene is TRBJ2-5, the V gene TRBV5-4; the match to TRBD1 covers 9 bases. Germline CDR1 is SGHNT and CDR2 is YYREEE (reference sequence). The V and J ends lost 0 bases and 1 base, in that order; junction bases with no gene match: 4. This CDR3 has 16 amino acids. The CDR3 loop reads CASSLDGTGPQETQYF. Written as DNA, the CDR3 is TGTGCCAGCAGCTTGGACGGGACAGGGCCCCAAGAGACCCAGTACTTC.

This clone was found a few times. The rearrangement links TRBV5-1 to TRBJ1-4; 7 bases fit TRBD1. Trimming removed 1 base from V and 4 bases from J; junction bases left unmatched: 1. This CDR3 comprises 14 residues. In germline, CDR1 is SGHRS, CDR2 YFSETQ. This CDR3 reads CASSLYRGNEKLFF. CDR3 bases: TGCGCCAGCAGCTTGTACAGGGGTAATGAAAAACTGTTTTTT.

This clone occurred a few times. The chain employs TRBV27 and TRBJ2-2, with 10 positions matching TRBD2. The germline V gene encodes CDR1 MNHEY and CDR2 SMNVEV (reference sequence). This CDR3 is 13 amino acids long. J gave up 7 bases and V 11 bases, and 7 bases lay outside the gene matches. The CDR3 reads CAVQGLASGELFF. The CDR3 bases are TGTGCCGTACAGGGACTAGCGAGCGGGGAGCTGTTTTTT.

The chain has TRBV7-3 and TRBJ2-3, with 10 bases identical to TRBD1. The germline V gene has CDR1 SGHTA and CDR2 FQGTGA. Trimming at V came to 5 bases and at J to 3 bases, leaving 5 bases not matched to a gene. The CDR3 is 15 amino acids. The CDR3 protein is CASSTGTGDTDTQYF. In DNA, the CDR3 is TGTGCCAGCAGCACAGGGACAGGGGATACAGATACGCAGTATTTT.

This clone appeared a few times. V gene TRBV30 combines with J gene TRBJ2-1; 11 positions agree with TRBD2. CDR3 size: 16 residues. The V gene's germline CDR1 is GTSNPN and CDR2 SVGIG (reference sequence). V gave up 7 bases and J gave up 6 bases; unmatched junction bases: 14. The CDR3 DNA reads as TGTGCCTTATATAGCGGGAGGGCGACTGATCCCAATGAGCAGTTCTTC. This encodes CALYSGRATDPNEQFF.

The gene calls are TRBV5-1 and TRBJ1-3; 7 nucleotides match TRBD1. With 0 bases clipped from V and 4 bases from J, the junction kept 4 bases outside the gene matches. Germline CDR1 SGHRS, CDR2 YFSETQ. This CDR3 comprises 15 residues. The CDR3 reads CASSLGSGGGNTIYF. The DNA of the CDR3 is TGCGCCAGCAGCTTGGGGTCAGGGGGAGGAAACACCATATATTTT.

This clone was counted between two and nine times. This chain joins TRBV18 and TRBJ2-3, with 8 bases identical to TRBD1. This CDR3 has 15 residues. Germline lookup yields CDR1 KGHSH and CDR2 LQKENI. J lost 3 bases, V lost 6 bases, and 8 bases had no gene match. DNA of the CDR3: TGTGCCAGCTCCCAGGGGGACAGGAGGACAGATACGCAGTATTTT. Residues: CASSQGDRRTDTQYF.

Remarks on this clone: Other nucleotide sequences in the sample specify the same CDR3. CDR3 bases: TGTGCCATCAGGGGAGACAGGGACTCCTACGAGCAGTACTTC. Translation: CAIRGDRDSYEQYF. The V call is TRBV10-3, the J call TRBJ2-7, with 7 bases that match TRBD1. CDR1 is ENHRY, CDR2 SYGVKD, per germline. The V gene end was trimmed by 6 bases and the J gene end by 0 bases; junction bases not matched to a gene: 5. The CDR3 has 14 residues.

CDR3: CASSSDSQETQYF. CDR3 coding DNA: TGTGCCAGCAGTTCCGACAGCCAAGAGACCCAGTACTTC. J is TRBJ2-5 and V is TRBV28; maybe TRBD1 (5 bases). The CDR3 consists of 13 residues. Germline values: CDR1 MDHEN, CDR2 SYDVKM. V was trimmed by 4 bases and J by 1 base, leaving 7 bases between them.

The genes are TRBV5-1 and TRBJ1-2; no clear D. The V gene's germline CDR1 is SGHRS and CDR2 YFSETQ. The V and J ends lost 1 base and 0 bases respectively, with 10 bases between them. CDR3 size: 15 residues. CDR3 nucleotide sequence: TGCGCCAGCAGCTTGTCCGGCGGTTCTAACTATGGCTACACCTTC. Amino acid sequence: CASSLSGGSNYGYTF.

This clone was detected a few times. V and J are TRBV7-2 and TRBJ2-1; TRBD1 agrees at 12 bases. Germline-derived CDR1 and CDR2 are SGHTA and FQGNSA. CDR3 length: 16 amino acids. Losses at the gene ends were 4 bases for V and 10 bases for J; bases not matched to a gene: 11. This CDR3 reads CASSSWGGTGGREQFF. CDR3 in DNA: TGTGCCAGCAGCTCCTGGGGGGGGACAGGGGGCCGGGAGCAGTTCTTC.

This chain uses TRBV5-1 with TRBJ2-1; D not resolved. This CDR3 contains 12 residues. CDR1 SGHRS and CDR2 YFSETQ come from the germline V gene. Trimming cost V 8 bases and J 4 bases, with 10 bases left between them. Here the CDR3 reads CASSQNYNEQFF. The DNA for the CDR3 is TGCGCCAGTAGTCAAAATTACAATGAGCAGTTCTTC.

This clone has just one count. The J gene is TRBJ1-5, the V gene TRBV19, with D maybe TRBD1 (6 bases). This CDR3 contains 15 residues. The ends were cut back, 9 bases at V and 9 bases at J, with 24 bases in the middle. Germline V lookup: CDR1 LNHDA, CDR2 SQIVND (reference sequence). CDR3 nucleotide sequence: TGTGCCAGCCTCAACCCCGGACAGCTCCTTGGGCCCCAGCATTTT. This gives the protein CASLNPGQLLGPQHF.

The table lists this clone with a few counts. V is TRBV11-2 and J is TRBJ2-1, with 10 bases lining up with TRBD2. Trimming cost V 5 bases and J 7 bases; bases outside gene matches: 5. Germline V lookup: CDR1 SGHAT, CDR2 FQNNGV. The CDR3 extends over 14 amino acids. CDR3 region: CASSRAGGPNEQFF. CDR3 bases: TGTGCCAGCAGCCGAGCGGGAGGGCCGAATGAGCAGTTCTTC.

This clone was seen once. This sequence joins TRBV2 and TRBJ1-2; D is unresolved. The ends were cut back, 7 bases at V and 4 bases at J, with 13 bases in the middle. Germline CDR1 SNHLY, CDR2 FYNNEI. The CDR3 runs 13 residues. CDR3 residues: CASNADKTYGYTF. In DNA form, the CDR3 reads TGTGCCAGCAACGCCGACAAGACCTATGGCTACACCTTC.

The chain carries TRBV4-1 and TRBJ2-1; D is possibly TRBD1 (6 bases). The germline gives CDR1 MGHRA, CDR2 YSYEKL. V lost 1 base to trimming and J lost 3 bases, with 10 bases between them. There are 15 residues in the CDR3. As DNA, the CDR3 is TGCGCCAGCAGCCAAGTTCCGGACAGCTACAATGAGCAGTTCTTC. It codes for CASSQVPDSYNEQFF.

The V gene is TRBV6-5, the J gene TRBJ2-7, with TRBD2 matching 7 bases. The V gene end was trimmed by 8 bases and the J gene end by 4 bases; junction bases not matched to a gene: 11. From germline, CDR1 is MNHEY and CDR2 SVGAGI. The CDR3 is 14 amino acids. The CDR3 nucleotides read TGTGCCAGCGGGAGGGCGGGAGTGGTATACGAGCAGTACTTC. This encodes CASGRAGVVYEQYF.

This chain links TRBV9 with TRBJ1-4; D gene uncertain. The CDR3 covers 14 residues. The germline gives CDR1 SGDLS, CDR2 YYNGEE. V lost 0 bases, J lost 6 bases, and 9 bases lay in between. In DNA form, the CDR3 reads TGTGCCAGCAGCGTAGGGGTGGGAGATGAAAAACTGTTTTTT. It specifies CASSVGVGDEKLFF.

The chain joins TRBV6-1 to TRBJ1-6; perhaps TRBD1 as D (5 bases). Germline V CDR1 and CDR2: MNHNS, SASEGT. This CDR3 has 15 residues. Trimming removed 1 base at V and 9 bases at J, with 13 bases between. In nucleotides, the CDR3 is TGTGCCAGCAGTGAAGGTGGGGTCGACAGTTCACCCCTCCACTTT. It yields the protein CASSEGGVDSSPLHF.

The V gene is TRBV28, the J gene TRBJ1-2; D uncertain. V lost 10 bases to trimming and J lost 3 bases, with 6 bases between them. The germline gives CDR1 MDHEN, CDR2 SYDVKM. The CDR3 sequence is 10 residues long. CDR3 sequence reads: CATGDYGYTF. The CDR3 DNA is TGTGCCACCGGGGACTATGGCTACACCTTC.

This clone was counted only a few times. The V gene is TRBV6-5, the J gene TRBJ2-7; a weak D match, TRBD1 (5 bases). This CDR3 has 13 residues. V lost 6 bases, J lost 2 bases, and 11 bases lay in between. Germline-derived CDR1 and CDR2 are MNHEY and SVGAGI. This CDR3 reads CASSWTPPYEQYF. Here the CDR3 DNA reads TGTGCCAGCAGCTGGACACCTCCCTACGAGCAGTACTTC.

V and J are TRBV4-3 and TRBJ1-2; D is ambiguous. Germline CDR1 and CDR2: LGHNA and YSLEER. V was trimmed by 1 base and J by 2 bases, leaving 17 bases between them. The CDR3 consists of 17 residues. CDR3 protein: CASSQVMVEYSNYGYTF. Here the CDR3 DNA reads TGCGCCAGCAGCCAAGTCATGGTAGAGTACAGCAACTATGGCTACACCTTC.

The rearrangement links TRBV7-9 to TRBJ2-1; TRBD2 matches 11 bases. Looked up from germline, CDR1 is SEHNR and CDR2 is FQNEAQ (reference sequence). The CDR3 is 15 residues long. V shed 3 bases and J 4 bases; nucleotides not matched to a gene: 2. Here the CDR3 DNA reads TGTGCCAGCAGCTTTAGACTAGCGGGATACAATGAGCAGTTCTTC. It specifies CASSFRLAGYNEQFF.

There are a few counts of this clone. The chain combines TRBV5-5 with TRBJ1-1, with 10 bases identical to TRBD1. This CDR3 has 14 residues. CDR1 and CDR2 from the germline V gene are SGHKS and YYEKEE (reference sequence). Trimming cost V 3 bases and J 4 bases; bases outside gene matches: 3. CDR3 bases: TGTGCCAGCAGCTACGGACAGGGGGGCACTGAAGCTTTCTTT. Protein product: CASSYGQGGTEAFF.

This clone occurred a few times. The DNA of the CDR3 is TGTGCCAGCAGCTTTAAGGCCCGACAGGGATCCCCAATTAATGAAAAACTGTTTTTT. Translation gives CASSFKARQGSPINEKLFF. This chain uses TRBV7-3 with TRBJ1-4; 7 bases are shared with TRBD1. The germline gives CDR1 SGHTA, CDR2 FQGTGA. V shed 3 bases and J 4 bases; nucleotides not matched to a gene: 17. CDR3 size: 19 residues.

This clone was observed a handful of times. The CDR3 DNA reads TGTGCCAGCAGCTTAAGGAAGCGGGAGTTCTCCTACAATGAGCAGTTCTTC. This gives the protein CASSLRKREFSYNEQFF. This rearrangement joins TRBV7-3 to TRBJ2-1, with 8 positions matching TRBD2. V gave up 1 base and J gave up 0 bases; unmatched junction bases: 5. CDR3 length: 17 residues. Germline values: CDR1 SGHTA, CDR2 FQGTGA.

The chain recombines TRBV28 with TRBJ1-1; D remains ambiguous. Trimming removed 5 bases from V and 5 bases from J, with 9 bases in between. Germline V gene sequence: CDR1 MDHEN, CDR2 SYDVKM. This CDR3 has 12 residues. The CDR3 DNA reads TGTGCCAGCAGTCCCTTGAGAACTGAAGCTTTCTTT. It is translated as CASSPLRTEAFF.